Below, one T cell receptor (beta chain) is given with its context. Its target is unknown. This sample was taken from a study of CXCR3-negative and CXCR3-positive naive CD8 T cells. On the study more broadly: The libraries yielded about 130 million TRB reads, about 1.5 +/- 0.3 million each.

Each CD8+ T cell subset was sorted in triplicate, a few hundred thousand cells each. General study points: Similar TRBV-TRBJ gene usage was seen in naive CXCR3-negative and CXCR3-positive cells, but not in memory cells.

All TRB cDNA libraries came from 5' RACE performed with UMI labels. TCRdb reprocessed the 5' RACE reads, keeping one entry per CDR3 protein, no DNA. In all, the sample yields about 22,000 distinct CDR3 sequences. The CDR3 covers 15 residues. In germline, CDR1 is LNHNV, CDR2 YYDKDF (reference sequence). V usage is TRBV15 and J usage is TRBJ1-1. The material sequenced was memory CD8+ T cells from blood. The TCR comes from a human donor in good health. Some clones in this sample may be carry-over from other donors' samples. CDR3 sequence reads: CATSRERSWDTEAFF.